The rows below give T cell receptor beta chains drawn from one sample of a study of vaccination and CD4 T cells after COVID-19. For these receptors, no antigen is known. From the PCR reads, TCRdb called clonotypes with MiXCR, one entry per CDR3 protein. This table holds roughly 15,000 distinct CDR3 sequences, roughly half found once. Sequencing was performed on CD4+ T cells from blood, cultured in vitro. The receptors were sampled from a human donor who had recovered from COVID-19. Both conserved end residues are part of each CDR3. The D gene is left open where the match is weak. Size tells how often a clone was seen (once, few, many) or the class of an expanded clone, and some rows leave it out.

J gene | clone size | D gene | V gene | CDR3 protein | CDR3 DNA
TRBJ1-6 | - | TRBD1 | TRBV30 | CAWSEGQGNSPLHF | TGTGCCTGGAGCGAGGGACAGGGGAATTCACCCCTCCACTTT
TRBJ1-5 | - | - | TRBV2 | CASSGVSRGNQPQHF | TGTGCCAGCAGTGGAGTCTCCAGGGGCAATCAGCCCCAGCATTTT
TRBJ1-2 | - | TRBD1 | TRBV20-1 | CSAFPTGSYGYTF | TGCAGTGCTTTTCCGACAGGGAGCTACGGCTACACCTTC
TRBJ1-5 | - | TRBD1 | TRBV10-3 | CAVGTDSNQPQHF | TGTGCCGTCGGGACAGATAGCAATCAGCCCCAGCATTTT
TRBJ1-5 | few | - | TRBV6-5 | CASSYGFQGGDQPQHF | TGTGCCAGCAGTTACGGTTTTCAGGGAGGCGATCAGCCCCAGCATTTT
TRBJ2-5 | - | - | TRBV20-1 | CSAIRADRETQYF | TGCAGTGCTATACGGGCTGATAGAGAGACCCAGTACTTC
TRBJ1-6 | - | TRBD1 | TRBV27 | CASSLSRRGPLGSPLHF | TGTGCCAGCAGTTTATCGAGGAGGGGGCCCTTGGGTTCACCCCTCCACTTT
TRBJ2-1 | - | TRBD2 | TRBV7-3 | CASSLTGTSGGATYNEQFF | TGTGCCAGCAGCTTAACCGGGACTAGCGGGGGGGCAACCTACAATGAGCAGTTCTTC
TRBJ2-7 | few | - | TRBV20-1 | CSAPPNVQYF | TGCAGTGCTCCACCGAACGTGCAGTACTTC
TRBJ1-1 | - | - | TRBV21-1 | CASSKGVEGNTEAFF | TGTGCCAGCAGCAAAGGAGTAGAAGGGAACACTGAAGCTTTCTTT
TRBJ2-3 | - | - | TRBV7-9 | CASSQTDTQYF | TGTGCCAGCAGCCAGACAGATACGCAGTATTTT
TRBJ1-2 | few | - | TRBV7-2 | CASSPRRTDVYGYTF | TGTGCCAGCAGCCCTCGGCGGACAGATGTCTATGGCTACACCTTC
TRBJ1-6 | - | TRBD1 | TRBV20-1 | CSARDRGNNSPLHF | TGCAGTGCTAGGGACAGGGGAAACAATTCACCCCTCCACTTT
TRBJ1-6 | few | - | TRBV4-1 | CASSHGRSNSPLHF | TGCGCCAGCAGCCATGGCAGATCTAATTCACCCCTCCACTTT
TRBJ1-5 | - | - | TRBV7-2 | CASSASYNQPQHF | TGTGCCAGCAGCGCATCTTACAATCAGCCCCAGCATTTT
TRBJ1-5 | - | TRBD1 | TRBV28 | CASSGSHRGMYF | TGTGCCAGCAGTGGATCCCACAGGGGAATGTATTTT
TRBJ2-3 | - | - | TRBV7-2 | CASSLVVHTQYF | TGTGCCAGCAGCCTCGTGGTCCATACGCAGTATTTT
TRBJ2-7 | - | - | TRBV7-6 | CASSLESSVYSYEQYF | TGTGCCAGCAGCTTAGAGTCCAGCGTCTACTCCTACGAGCAGTACTTC
TRBJ2-4 | - | TRBD1 | TRBV4-3 | CASSPRRGGQGKNIQYF | TGCGCCAGCAGCCCTAGAAGAGGGGGACAGGGGAAAAACATTCAGTACTTC
TRBJ2-7 | - | TRBD2 | TRBV20-1 | CSANERGGRPLEQYF | TGCAGTGCTAATGAGCGGGGGGGCCGTCCTCTCGAGCAGTACTTC